The rows below give T cell receptor beta chains drawn from one sample of a study of T-cell memory formation after mild COVID-19. TCRdb re-called the 5' RACE reads with MiXCR, one entry per CDR3 protein. This repertoire shows roughly 350,000 distinct CDR3 sequences, roughly 20% found once; its top ten account for around an eighth. Sequencing input: PBMCs or a T cell subset sorted from them (not recorded which). The receptor source for this set is an adult woman who had mild COVID-19 (a few samples of this study predate the infection). Cell type and time point are not known. Both conserved end residues are part of each CDR3. The D gene is left open where the match is weak. Clone size is shown for a subset of rows, as once, few, many or a class of expanded clone.

v_gene: TRBV14
abundance: .
d_gene: .
j_gene: TRBJ2-7
CDR3nt: TGTGCCAGCAGCCAAGAGTGGAAAGATTACGAGCAGTACTTC
CDR3aa: CASSQEWKDYEQYF

v_gene: TRBV14
abundance: .
d_gene: TRBD1
j_gene: TRBJ2-7
CDR3nt: TGTGCCAGCAGCCACCGGACAGGGGGCTCCTACGAGCAGTACTTC
CDR3aa: CASSHRTGGSYEQYF

v_gene: TRBV9
abundance: .
d_gene: .
j_gene: TRBJ1-6
CDR3nt: TGTGCCAGCAGCGTAGAGGAACTTCGTTCACCCCTCCACTTT
CDR3aa: CASSVEELRSPLHF

v_gene: TRBV4-3
abundance: .
d_gene: .
j_gene: TRBJ2-3
CDR3nt: TGCGCCAGCAGCCAAGATAAAGCCCCGGATACGCAGTATTTT
CDR3aa: CASSQDKAPDTQYF

v_gene: TRBV4-2
abundance: few
d_gene: .
j_gene: TRBJ2-3
CDR3nt: TGTGCCAGCAGCCAAGGGAGGTCGTTCGGAGATACGCAGTATTTT
CDR3aa: CASSQGRSFGDTQYF

v_gene: TRBV24-1
abundance: few
d_gene: .
j_gene: TRBJ2-1
CDR3nt: TGTGCCACCAGTGCCCCGGACTATCCCCGCTCCTACAATGAGCAGTTCTTC
CDR3aa: CATSAPDYPRSYNEQFF

v_gene: TRBV20-1
abundance: few
d_gene: TRBD2
j_gene: TRBJ2-7
CDR3nt: TGCAAAGCCGGAGGGACTAGTGGCTACGAGCAGTACTTC
CDR3aa: CKAGGTSGYEQYF

v_gene: TRBV14
abundance: .
d_gene: .
j_gene: TRBJ2-3
CDR3nt: TGTGCCAGCAGCCAAGTGCTGGGAATTAGCACAGATACGCAGTATTTT
CDR3aa: CASSQVLGISTDTQYF

v_gene: TRBV9
abundance: many
d_gene: .
j_gene: TRBJ2-7
CDR3nt: TGTGCCAGCAGCGTAGGAGGGCTTGGCAACGAGCAGTACTTC
CDR3aa: CASSVGGLGNEQYF

v_gene: TRBV5-4
abundance: once
d_gene: .
j_gene: TRBJ2-3
CDR3nt: TGTGCCAGCAGCTTGTGGCAGGGGACAGATACGCAGTATTTT
CDR3aa: CASSLWQGTDTQYF

v_gene: TRBV7-6
abundance: .
d_gene: TRBD2
j_gene: TRBJ2-1
CDR3nt: TGTGCCAGCAGCTTAGGTATTGCGGCGGGAGCCGACAATGAGCAGTTCTTC
CDR3aa: CASSLGIAAGADNEQFF

v_gene: TRBV19
abundance: .
d_gene: TRBD1
j_gene: TRBJ1-5
CDR3nt: TGTGCCAGTAGTATAACAGGGGGCAATCAGCCCCAGCATTTT
CDR3aa: CASSITGGNQPQHF

v_gene: TRBV6-6
abundance: .
d_gene: TRBD1
j_gene: TRBJ1-2
CDR3nt: TGTGCCAGCACCCCGGGACAGGGGGCGGCGGGCTACACCTTC
CDR3aa: CASTPGQGAAGYTF

v_gene: TRBV24-1
abundance: .
d_gene: .
j_gene: TRBJ1-5
CDR3nt: TGTGCCACCAGTGATTCGGTCACCAGCAATCAGCCCCAGCATTTT
CDR3aa: CATSDSVTSNQPQHF

v_gene: TRBV11-2
abundance: .
d_gene: TRBD2
j_gene: TRBJ2-2
CDR3nt: TGTGCCAGCAGCTCGGGGGGGGCCGGGGAGCTGTTTTTT
CDR3aa: CASSSGGAGELFF

v_gene: TRBV7-6
abundance: .
d_gene: TRBD1
j_gene: TRBJ2-2
CDR3nt: TGTGCCAGCAGCAGACAGGGGGCGAGAACCGGGGAGCTGTTTTTT
CDR3aa: CASSRQGARTGELFF

v_gene: TRBV7-2
abundance: few
d_gene: .
j_gene: TRBJ2-1
CDR3nt: TGTGCCAGCAGATCCAAGCGGAGCTCCTACAATGAGCAGTTCTTC
CDR3aa: CASRSKRSSYNEQFF

v_gene: TRBV24-1
abundance: few
d_gene: .
j_gene: TRBJ1-5
CDR3nt: TGTGCCACCAGTGATTCGATGATAGGGCAGCCCCAGCATTTT
CDR3aa: CATSDSMIGQPQHF

v_gene: TRBV5-1
abundance: .
d_gene: TRBD2
j_gene: TRBJ2-7
CDR3nt: TGCGCCAGCAGCTTGTCCAGGGAGGGCTACGAGCAGTACTTC
CDR3aa: CASSLSREGYEQYF

v_gene: TRBV12-3/TRBV12-4
abundance: few
d_gene: TRBD1
j_gene: TRBJ1-5
CDR3nt: TGTGCCAGCAGTTTTCGAGGGGGCGCAGGTCAGCCCCAGCATTTT
CDR3aa: CASSFRGGAGQPQHF

v_gene: TRBV24-1
abundance: .
d_gene: .
j_gene: TRBJ2-3
CDR3nt: TGTGCCACCAGTGCCGGGGGAGGCAGGGCAGATACGCAGTATTTT
CDR3aa: CATSAGGGRADTQYF

v_gene: TRBV7-3
abundance: few
d_gene: .
j_gene: TRBJ2-3
CDR3nt: TGTGCCAGCAGCGCCCCTGGGACAGATACGCAGTATTTT
CDR3aa: CASSAPGTDTQYF

v_gene: TRBV5-1
abundance: .
d_gene: .
j_gene: TRBJ1-2
CDR3nt: TGCGCCAGCAGCCTGGACGGCCAGAGTTATGGCTACACCTTC
CDR3aa: CASSLDGQSYGYTF

v_gene: TRBV6-2/TRBV6-3
abundance: .
d_gene: TRBD2
j_gene: TRBJ2-1
CDR3nt: TGTGCCAGCAGTCACAGGACTAGCGGGAGGGCCGGTTCGCCGTTCTTC
CDR3aa: CASSHRTSGRAGSPFF

v_gene: TRBV7-8
abundance: .
d_gene: .
j_gene: TRBJ2-7
CDR3nt: TGTGCCAGCAGAATCCCGCAGGGCGAGCAGTACTTC
CDR3aa: CASRIPQGEQYF

v_gene: TRBV11-1
abundance: few
d_gene: .
j_gene: TRBJ2-2
CDR3nt: TGTGCCAGCAGCCCCCTCGGGAGTGCCGGGGAGCTGTTTTTT
CDR3aa: CASSPLGSAGELFF

v_gene: TRBV12-3/TRBV12-4
abundance: .
d_gene: .
j_gene: TRBJ2-7
CDR3nt: TGTGCCAGCAGAGGGGGGGTACCTGACGAGCAGTACTTC
CDR3aa: CASRGGVPDEQYF

v_gene: TRBV7-8
abundance: .
d_gene: TRBD2
j_gene: TRBJ2-1
CDR3nt: TGTGCCAGCACCCCAATAGCGGGGGCCCTTAATGAGCAGTTCTTC
CDR3aa: CASTPIAGALNEQFF

v_gene: TRBV12-3/TRBV12-4
abundance: .
d_gene: TRBD1
j_gene: TRBJ1-1
CDR3nt: TGTGCCAGCAGGCTATGGGACAGCTTAGACACTGAAGCTTTCTTT
CDR3aa: CASRLWDSLDTEAFF

v_gene: TRBV24-1
abundance: few
d_gene: .
j_gene: TRBJ2-1
CDR3nt: TGTGCCACCAGTGACGGACCTAAGACGTACAATGAGCAGTCCTTC
CDR3aa: CATSDGPKTYNEQSF

v_gene: TRBV12-3/TRBV12-4
abundance: few
d_gene: .
j_gene: TRBJ1-3
CDR3nt: TGTGCCAGCAGCCGGGAGCTTGGAAACACCATATATTTT
CDR3aa: CASSRELGNTIYF

v_gene: TRBV6-1
abundance: .
d_gene: .
j_gene: TRBJ2-1
CDR3nt: TGTGCCAGCATAATATGGGGGTTGAGCTCCTACAATGAGCAGTTCTTC
CDR3aa: CASIIWGLSSYNEQFF

v_gene: TRBV7-2
abundance: many
d_gene: .
j_gene: TRBJ1-2
CDR3nt: TGTGCCAGCAGCTCTAACTATGGCTACACCTTC
CDR3aa: CASSSNYGYTF

v_gene: TRBV27
abundance: few
d_gene: .
j_gene: TRBJ2-5
CDR3nt: TGTGCCAGCAGTTTATCGGAGGGGGCACGGGAGACCCAGTACTTC
CDR3aa: CASSLSEGARETQYF

v_gene: TRBV4-3
abundance: .
d_gene: .
j_gene: TRBJ2-1
CDR3nt: TGCGCCAGCAGCCAAGACCTTGACACCCCCGAAGTGATGGAGCAGTTCTTC
CDR3aa: CASSQDLDTPEVMEQFF

v_gene: TRBV15
abundance: .
d_gene: TRBD2
j_gene: TRBJ2-1
CDR3nt: TGTGCCACCAGCAGAGCCCAGACTAGCGGGAGAAGGGAGCAGTTCTTC
CDR3aa: CATSRAQTSGRREQFF

v_gene: TRBV9
abundance: .
d_gene: .
j_gene: TRBJ1-2
CDR3nt: TGTGCCAGCAGCCCGGCGGACAGTTGGAATGGCTACACCTTC
CDR3aa: CASSPADSWNGYTF

v_gene: TRBV12-3/TRBV12-4
abundance: .
d_gene: .
j_gene: TRBJ1-1
CDR3nt: TGTGCCAGCAGCGAGAGACGACAAAACACTGAAGCTTTCTTT
CDR3aa: CASSERRQNTEAFF

v_gene: TRBV6-5
abundance: .
d_gene: .
j_gene: TRBJ2-2
CDR3nt: TGTGCCAGCAGTTACTACGAGTCCGGGGAGCTGTTTTTT
CDR3aa: CASSYYESGELFF

v_gene: TRBV30
abundance: .
d_gene: TRBD1
j_gene: TRBJ2-2
CDR3nt: TGTGCCTGGAGCCCGGGACAGGGACTGCTGACCGGGGAGCTGTTTTTT
CDR3aa: CAWSPGQGLLTGELFF